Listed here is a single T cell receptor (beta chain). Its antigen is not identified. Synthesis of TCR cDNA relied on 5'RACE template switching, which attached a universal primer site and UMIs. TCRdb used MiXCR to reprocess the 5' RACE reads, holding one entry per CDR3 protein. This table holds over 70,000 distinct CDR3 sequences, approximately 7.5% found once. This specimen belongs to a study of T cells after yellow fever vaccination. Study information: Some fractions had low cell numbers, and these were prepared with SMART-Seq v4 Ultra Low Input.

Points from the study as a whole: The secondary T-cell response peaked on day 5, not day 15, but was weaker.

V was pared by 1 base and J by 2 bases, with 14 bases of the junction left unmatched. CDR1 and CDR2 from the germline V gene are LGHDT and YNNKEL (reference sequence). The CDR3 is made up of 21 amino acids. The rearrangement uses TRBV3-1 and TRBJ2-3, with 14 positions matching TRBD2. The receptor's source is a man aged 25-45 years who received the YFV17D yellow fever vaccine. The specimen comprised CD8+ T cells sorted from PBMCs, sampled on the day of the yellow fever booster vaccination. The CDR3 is CASSQVYSGTSGRDATDTQYF. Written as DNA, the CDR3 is TGTGCCAGCAGCCAAGTTTACTCCGGGACTAGCGGGAGAGACGCCACAGATACGCAGTATTTT.